The present entry profiles one T cell receptor (beta chain) with its context. What it recognizes is unknown. Germline loops: CDR1 GTSNPN, CDR2 SVGIG (reference sequence). CDR3 length: 12 residues. The V gene end was trimmed by 5 bases and the J gene end by 4 bases; junction bases not matched to a gene: 2. Naive CD8 cells were CD45RO-negative, positively selected for CCR7, excluding terminally differentiated effector memory CD45RA+ cells. The repertoire was sequenced with immunoSEQ multiplex PCR; TCRdb's copy has only in-frame clones and lacks some. The sample shows about 650,000 clones, roughly 96% of them seen only once. The sample is drawn from a study of shared clonotypes between healthy human individuals. Study outcomes and limitations: An anticipated effect of sequencing depth on clonotype sharing among donors was recognized. Generation of non-shared clonotypes was less probable than generation of clonotypes shared by all four donors. Four donors held about 4.5% of naive CD4 clonotypes in common.

Sequences were obtained from naive CD8+ T cells sorted from blood. The sequence was obtained from a woman aged 25 to 39 in good health. The chain has TRBV30 and TRBJ2-7, with 10 bases identical to TRBD1. CDR3 amino acids: CAWGDRGYEQYF. Here the CDR3 DNA reads TGTGCCTGGGGGGACAGGGGATACGAGCAGTACTTC.